The TCR beta chain under discussion was sequenced for a study of blood T cell repertoires in COVID-19. In the study overall: Acute-phase and convalescent COVID-19 samples originated in the United States, Italy and Spain.

Per germline, CDR1 SGDLS and CDR2 YYNGEE. CDR3 length equals 14 residues. V lost 3 bases, J lost 4 bases, and 13 bases lay in between. Profiling relied on immunoSEQ multiplex PCR, and the TCRdb table lists in-frame clones only, not all of them. The table includes a few hundred thousand clones, around four fifths detected once. The sequencing sample was made of PBMCs or T cells enriched from blood (not recorded which). The clonotype originates from a man aged 25-40 years with acute COVID-19. The genes are TRBV9 and TRBJ2-5; TRBD2 is a possible D gene (7 bases). The CDR3 nucleotides read TGTGCCAGCAGCGAAGGGGGGGTTGGAGAGACCCAGTACTTC. Encoded protein: CASSEGGVGETQYF.